This T cell receptor (beta chain) was recorded in a study of T cells in Graves' hyperthyroidism and ophthalmopathy. With respect to this clonotype: The antigen is unknown.

V gave up 2 bases and J gave up 0 bases; unmatched junction bases: 9. This CDR3 is 18 amino acids long. CDR1 DFQATT and CDR2 SNEGSKA come from the germline V gene (reference sequence). Patients having uncontrolled infection, another autoimmune disease, pregnancy or lactation were not included. General observations from the study: A model of 13 V-J pairs discriminated ophthalmopathy from stable hyperthyroidism. Blood also contained most expanded thyroid clonotypes above 0.001.

TCR beta CDR3 sequences were amplified from RNA transcripts. A first-round RT-PCR of the TCR CDR3 used the HTBI primer set. From the multiplex PCR reads, TCRdb called clonotypes with MiXCR, one entry per CDR3 protein. The table has about 640,000 distinct CDR3 sequences, less than 25% seen once. The source material was blood. The TCR comes from a man between 25 and 39 years old with Graves' ophthalmopathy. V is TRBV20-1 and J is TRBJ2-2, with 10 positions matching TRBD2. CDR3 residues: CSARRLAGEHANTGELFF. CDR3 nucleotide sequence: TGCAGTGCTAGACGGCTAGCGGGGGAACACGCGAACACCGGGGAGCTGTTTTTT.